Listed here is a single T cell receptor beta chain. Residents of approximately 25 US areas, aged 18 to 89 years, made up the participants. Exposed enrollees encountered a COVID-19 case at some point within 2 weeks before study entry. V lost 5 bases, J lost 4 bases, and 15 bases lay in between. This CDR3 is built from 15 residues. The germline CDR1 and CDR2 sequences are LNHDA and SQIVND (reference sequence). The data originate from a study of blood T cell repertoires in COVID-19. Across the whole study: Spain, Italy and the United States supplied samples that represented acute and convalescent COVID-19. Nucleic acid was either cDNA or gDNA, and it came from T cells, B-cell-depleted T cells, or PBMCs.

Sequenced by immunoSEQ multiplex PCR; TCRdb stores in-frame clones only, minus some. The sample lists 150,000 to 200,000 clones; approximately 80% were seen once. This clonotype originated in a man aged 70 or older who had been exposed to COVID-19. The sample consisted of PBMCs or T cells enriched from blood (not recorded which). The chain couples TRBV19 to TRBJ1-3; D ambiguous. The CDR3 protein is CASSLVSAGGNTIYF. The CDR3, as DNA: TGTGCCAGTAGTCTTGTCTCCGCGGGAGGAAACACCATATATTTT.